The 30 T cell receptor beta chains below all came from one sample that was sequenced in a study of blood T cell repertoires in COVID-19. Some clones are missing from TCRdb's copy, which holds only in-frame ones; the method was immunoSEQ multiplex PCR. The data show some 390,000 clones, with 80% to 90% seen just once and 1.1% held by the top ten. Sample: PBMCs or T cells enriched from blood (not recorded which). The receptor source for this set is a man aged 25-45 years who had recovered from COVID-19.

This chain links TRBV2 with TRBJ1-2; TRBD1 matches 7 bases. The CDR3 covers 14 residues. V lost 3 bases to trimming and J lost 3 bases; unmatched junction nucleotides: 4. Germline CDR1 and CDR2: SNHLY and FYNNEI. The CDR3 DNA is TGTGCCAGCAGTGAGCGAGGGGGCGACTATGGCTACACCTTC. This encodes CASSERGGDYGYTF.

This rearrangement joins TRBV28 to TRBJ2-4; 7 positions match TRBD1. The germline V gene has CDR1 MDHEN and CDR2 SYDVKM. The CDR3 extends over 16 amino acids. The ends lost 6 bases at V and 0 bases at J; junction bases unmatched: 8. The CDR3 is CASSPDGTAAKNIQYF. The DNA for the CDR3 is TGTGCCAGCAGCCCAGACGGGACAGCAGCCAAAAACATTCAGTACTTC.

The CDR3 region is CASSPPAGNTQYF. As DNA, the CDR3 is TGTGCCAGCTCACCACCTGCGGGAAATACGCAGTATTTT. J is TRBJ2-3 and V is TRBV18, with a weak D call TRBD2 (6 bases). The CDR3 covers 13 residues. Germline CDR1 is KGHSH and CDR2 is LQKENI. Trimming removed 0 bases from V and 7 bases from J, with 8 bases in between. The full variable domain, its missing parts supplied by reference TRBV18 and TRBJ2-3, is NAGVMQNPRHLVRRRGQEARLRCSPMKGHSHVYWYRQLPEEGLKFMVYLQKENIIDESGMPKERFSAEFPKEGPSILRIQQVVRGDSAAYFCASSPPAGNTQYFGPGTRLTVL.

J is TRBJ1-1 and V is TRBV5-5, with TRBD1 matching over 7 bases. The germline V gene has CDR1 SGHKS and CDR2 YYEKEE (reference sequence). The CDR3 extends over 15 amino acids. Trimming removed 0 bases from V and 3 bases from J; junction bases left unmatched: 5. The DNA of the CDR3 is TGTGCCAGCAGCTTGGCGGGGACAGTTTACACTGAAGCTTTCTTT. Protein: CASSLAGTVYTEAFF.

The chain carries TRBV28 and TRBJ2-1; D not certain. The germline V and J ends were trimmed by 5 bases and 10 bases, with 15 bases remaining between them. This CDR3 is built from 13 residues. Germline lookup yields CDR1 MDHEN and CDR2 SYDVKM. The CDR3 protein is CASSPANPREQFF. The CDR3 DNA follows: TGTGCCAGCAGTCCCGCGAACCCTAGGGAGCAGTTCTTC.

This chain connects TRBV14 to TRBJ1-3, with unresolved D. The CDR3 length is 13 residues. Germline-derived CDR1 and CDR2 are SGHDN and FVKESK. V lost 3 bases, J lost 1 base, and 4 bases lay in between. Here the CDR3 reads CASSHGSGNTIYF. The CDR3 region has the DNA TGTGCCAGCAGCCACGGTTCTGGAAACACCATATATTTT.

J is TRBJ1-3 and V is TRBV5-1, with 7 positions matching TRBD1. The germline V gene has CDR1 SGHRS and CDR2 YFSETQ. The CDR3 is 14 residues long. The ends lost 1 base at V and 6 bases at J; junction bases unmatched: 4. CDR3 sequence (DNA): TGCGCCAGCAGCTTGTCAAGGGGGCAAAACACCATATATTTT. Translating it yields CASSLSRGQNTIYF. Full variable domain (missing parts from reference TRBV5-1 and TRBJ1-3): KAGVTQTPRYLIKTRGQQVTLSCSPISGHRSVSWYQQTPGQGLQFLFEYFSETQRNKGNFPGRFSGRQFSNSRSEMNVSTLELGDSALYLCASSLSRGQNTIYFGEGSWLTVV.

The rearrangement uses TRBV5-1 and TRBJ2-1; TRBD1 agrees at 9 bases. The trim removed 3 bases at V and 1 base at J, leaving 5 bases unmatched. In germline, CDR1 is SGHRS, CDR2 YFSETQ. CDR3 length: 16 amino acids. The CDR3 DNA is TGCGCCAGCAGCTCCTCGGGACAGGGATCCTACAATGAGCAGTTCTTC. Protein: CASSSSGQGSYNEQFF.

The chain carries TRBV19 and TRBJ2-5, with D maybe TRBD2 (6 bases). V was cut by 2 bases and J by 7 bases, with 14 bases left in between. Germline CDR1 LNHDA, CDR2 SQIVND (reference sequence). This CDR3 region has 14 residues. CDR3 protein: CASSIWDLSGTQYF. The CDR3 DNA reads as TGTGCCAGTAGTATATGGGACTTATCGGGGACCCAGTACTTC.

This sequence joins TRBV28 and TRBJ1-3; TRBD1 is a possible D gene (6 bases). Germline V lookup: CDR1 MDHEN, CDR2 SYDVKM. Trimming pared 5 bases from V and 2 bases from J, leaving 10 bases between. The CDR3 has 14 residues. In DNA, the CDR3 is TGTGCCAGCAGTCGTAGGACAGCTGGAAACACCATATATTTT. This encodes CASSRRTAGNTIYF.

This chain connects TRBV14 to TRBJ2-1; 12 bases line up with TRBD2. Germline values: CDR1 SGHDN, CDR2 FVKESK. The J segment lost 8 bases and the V segment lost 0 bases, leaving 5 bases of the junction unmatched. The CDR3 loop spans 16 amino acids. CDR3: CASSQDWTSGTDEQFF. CDR3 nucleotide sequence: TGTGCCAGCAGCCAAGATTGGACTAGCGGGACCGATGAGCAGTTCTTC.

The chain couples TRBV29-1 to TRBJ2-1; possibly TRBD2 for D (7 bases). Per the germline V gene, CDR1 is SQVTM and CDR2 is ANQGSEA. This CDR3 spans 15 amino acids. The V and J ends lost 6 bases and 3 bases respectively, with 18 bases between them. The CDR3, as DNA: TGCAGCGTGGAGGGGGGGAGGTTTAGCTACAATGAGCAGTTCTTC. This codes for CSVEGGRFSYNEQFF.

V is TRBV19 and J is TRBJ2-2; 7 bases line up with TRBD2. The V gene's germline CDR1 is LNHDA and CDR2 SQIVND (reference sequence). Trimming at V came to 4 bases and at J to 0 bases, leaving 5 bases not matched to a gene. The CDR3 length is 16 residues. The CDR3 bases are TGTGCCAGTAGTACTTTTAGCGGGTCGAACACCGGGGAGCTGTTTTTT. Translation gives CASSTFSGSNTGELFF.

This clone was seen a handful of times. This same CDR3 is encoded by further DNA sequences in the sample. The V and J genes are TRBV4-1 and TRBJ2-7; TRBD1 aligns across 7 bases. The CDR3 sequence is 14 residues long. Germline V gene lookup returns CDR1 MGHRA and CDR2 YSYEKL. Trimming took 1 base from V and 2 from J; bases not matched to a gene: 2. CDR3 in amino acids: CASSQGQGAYEQYF. CDR3 coding DNA: TGCGCCAGCAGCCAAGGGCAGGGGGCCTACGAGCAGTACTTC.

The chain is built from TRBV5-5 and TRBJ2-3, with D possibly TRBD2 on 5 matching bases. CDR3 length: 16 residues. V was pared by 0 bases and J by 4 bases, with 15 bases between. Germline CDR1 reads SGHKS; CDR2 reads YYEKEE (reference sequence). The CDR3 DNA sequence: TGTGCCAGCAGCTTGGGGGAGTCCGGGTTCGCAGATACGCAGTATTTT. This translates into CASSLGESGFADTQYF.

The gene calls are TRBV6-5 and TRBJ2-7, with TRBD1 matching 8 bases. The V and J ends lost 5 bases and 4 bases, in that order; junction bases with no gene match: 7. Germline V CDR1 and CDR2: MNHEY, SVGAGI. The CDR3 totals 14 residues. The chain's CDR3 is CASSLGTGVYEQYF. The CDR3 DNA follows: TGTGCCAGCAGTCTTGGGACAGGTGTTTACGAGCAGTACTTC.

This chain connects TRBV14 to TRBJ2-1; D possibly corresponds to TRBD1 (5 bases). Germline assignment: CDR1 SGHDN and CDR2 FVKESK. The CDR3 consists of 14 residues. Between the trimmed V and J ends, which lost 3 bases and 6 bases, there was a span of 12 bases. Written as DNA, the CDR3 is TGTGCCAGCAGCCAGTATTTGGGGCTCAATGAGCAGTTCTTC. It translates to CASSQYLGLNEQFF.

V and J are TRBV19 and TRBJ1-2; TRBD1 agrees at 7 bases. V shed 3 bases, J shed 8 bases, and the junction held 12 bases outside the gene matches. CDR3 length: 15 amino acids. Per germline, CDR1 LNHDA and CDR2 SQIVND (reference sequence). The CDR3 bases are TGTGCCAGTAGTATGGAAGGACAGGCGGCTTTCGGCTACACCTTC. Its translation: CASSMEGQAAFGYTF.

This chain connects TRBV28 to TRBJ2-7, with TRBD2 matching 11 bases. The CDR3 runs to 16 residues. Germline lookup yields CDR1 MDHEN and CDR2 SYDVKM. V dropped 1 base and J dropped 3; count of bases not matched to a gene: 5. The DNA of the CDR3 is TGTGCCAGCAGTTTATTCTCTAGCGGGAGGTTCTACGAGCAGTACTTC. It is translated as CASSLFSSGRFYEQYF.

The genes are TRBV5-6 and TRBJ2-1, with TRBD1 identical over 9 bases. This CDR3 region has 15 residues. The germline gives CDR1 SGHDT, CDR2 YYEEEE. Trimming removed 4 bases from V and 2 bases from J; junction bases left unmatched: 4. CDR3 region: CASSRDRGTYNEQFF. The CDR3 region has the DNA TGTGCCAGCAGCAGAGACAGGGGGACCTACAATGAGCAGTTCTTC. Supplemented by reference TRBV5-6 and TRBJ2-1, the full variable domain reads DAGVTQSPTHLIKTRGQQVTLRCSPKSGHDTVSWYQQALGQGPQFIFQYYEEEERQRGNFPDRFSGHQFPNYSSELNVNALLLGDSALYLCASSRDRGTYNEQFFGPGTRLTVL.

The chain combines TRBV4-1 with TRBJ2-3; 10 bases fit TRBD2. Trimming removed 2 bases from V and 0 bases from J; junction bases left unmatched: 2. The CDR3 covers 16 residues. Germline V gene data show CDR1 as MGHRA and CDR2 as YSYEKL. The CDR3 region is CASSQKTSGSTDTQYF. The CDR3 coding sequence is TGCGCCAGCAGCCAAAAGACTAGCGGGAGCACAGATACGCAGTATTTT.

The chain combines TRBV25-1 with TRBJ2-1; maybe TRBD2 (6 bases). The CDR3 is 18 residues long. Germline CDR1 and CDR2: MGHDK and SYGVNS. Deletions cut 6 bases from V and 2 bases from J, with 23 bases between. CDR3 DNA: TGTGCCAGCAGGGAGCTACTAGCTGCGCCAGGACCCTACAATGAGCAGTTCTTC. This codes for CASRELLAAPGPYNEQFF.

The J gene is TRBJ1-2, the V gene TRBV5-1; the D gene is possibly TRBD1 (6 bases). The CDR3 runs to 13 residues. The germline V and J ends were trimmed by 4 bases and 3 bases, with 10 bases remaining between them. CDR1 is SGHRS and CDR2 is YFSETQ in the germline V gene. The CDR3 DNA follows: TGCGCCAGCAGCCCGGGGGGCGACTATGGCTACACCTTC. It encodes CASSPGGDYGYTF.

In this sample, this clone turned up a few times. The gene calls are TRBV2 and TRBJ2-1; D not resolved. The length of the CDR3 is 14 residues. Germline V gene sequence: CDR1 SNHLY, CDR2 FYNNEI. Trimming shortened V by 3 bases and J by 9 bases, and 15 bases separated the two germline ends. The CDR3 DNA sequence: TGTGCCAGCAGTGAGGCCGGCAGGCTGGGTGAGCAGTTCTTC. It encodes CASSEAGRLGEQFF.

This clone was counted a few times. The chain has TRBV7-8 and TRBJ2-1; 11 positions match TRBD1. The germline gives CDR1 SGHVS, CDR2 FQNEAQ. This CDR3 comprises 18 residues. With V trimmed by 5 bases and J by 2 bases, 11 bases remained unmatched. The CDR3: CASSPTYPGQGAYNEQFF. For the CDR3, the DNA is TGTGCCAGCAGCCCCACTTACCCGGGACAGGGGGCCTACAATGAGCAGTTCTTC.

V gene TRBV27 combines with J gene TRBJ1-6, with 7 bases aligning to TRBD1. This CDR3 is built from 17 residues. J gave up 6 bases and V 2 bases, and 10 bases lay outside the gene matches. Germline CDR1 and CDR2: MNHEY and SMNVEV (reference sequence). The CDR3 region is CASSLTPGGPGNSPLHF. The CDR3 coding sequence is TGTGCCAGCAGTTTAACTCCAGGGGGGCCGGGTAATTCACCCCTCCACTTT.

The chain has TRBV2 and TRBJ2-7; a possible D gene is TRBD2 (5 bases). CDR3 length: 11 residues. With 5 bases removed from V and 4 bases from J, the gap between germline ends came to 6 bases. Per the germline V gene, CDR1 is SNHLY and CDR2 is FYNNEI. CDR3: CASSWRYEQYF. As DNA, the CDR3 is TGTGCCAGCAGTTGGAGGTACGAGCAGTACTTC.

This clone was detected many times. V usage is TRBV5-1 and J usage is TRBJ1-5; TRBD1 aligns across 11 bases. The CDR3 totals 16 residues. The germline gives CDR1 SGHRS, CDR2 YFSETQ. V lost 3 bases to trimming and J lost 0 bases; unmatched junction nucleotides: 2. CDR3 protein: CASSWGQGGSNQPQHF. The DNA for the CDR3 is TGCGCCAGCAGCTGGGGACAGGGGGGTAGCAATCAGCCCCAGCATTTT.

The chain employs TRBV28 and TRBJ1-2; a possible D gene is TRBD1 (5 bases). Trimming cost V 2 bases and J 1 base, with 5 bases left between them. The CDR3 extends over 13 amino acids. The germline V gene has CDR1 MDHEN and CDR2 SYDVKM. Here the CDR3 DNA reads TGTGCCAGCAGTTTAGACAGTAACTATGGCTACACCTTC. Encoded protein: CASSLDSNYGYTF.

The rearrangement joins TRBV4-1 to TRBJ1-1; D uncertain. CDR3 length: 15 amino acids. Trimming removed 0 bases at V and 4 bases at J, with 12 bases between. Germline-derived CDR1 and CDR2 are MGHRA and YSYEKL. The chain's CDR3 is CASSQEFLTITEAFF. In DNA, the CDR3 is TGCGCCAGCAGCCAAGAATTCCTAACTATCACTGAAGCTTTCTTT.